Following are 12 T cell receptor beta chains from one sample sequenced in a study of T cell repertoires in cytomegalovirus infection (dated 2019 in TCRdb). The run used an Illumina HiSeq 1500. TCRdb reanalyzed the raw reads on its own, using fastp at Q25 for trimming and MiXCR for clone calling, and kept in-frame beta chains. Each CDR3 protein appears once, grouped with its most common genes and DNA. The sample table holds around 74,000 distinct CDR3 sequences, of which more than 3% were seen once. Together, the top ten hold 3.5% to 6% of the sample. The sequencing input was PBMCs. The receptors stem from a human donor in good health (CMV status not recorded). Some clones in this sample may be carry-over from other donors' samples.

This clonotype has at least ten counts. This chain uses TRBV11-2 with TRBJ1-5, with unresolved D. CDR1 is SGHAT and CDR2 is FQNNGV in the germline V gene. V lost 0 bases to trimming and J lost 6 bases, with 12 bases between them. CDR3 length equals 15 residues. CDR3 DNA sequence: TGTGCCAGCAGCTTAGATCCGGGTGAAGGTCAGCCCCAGCATTTT. Residues: CASSLDPGEGQPQHF.

This clonotype was counted at least ten times. The V call is TRBV28, the J call TRBJ1-4; the D is unclear. This CDR3 has 15 residues. Deletions cut 8 bases from V and 0 bases from J, with 13 bases between. Germline CDR1 MDHEN, CDR2 SYDVKM. CDR3 residues: CASQYLLATNEKLFF. CDR3 in DNA: TGTGCCAGCCAATACCTTCTTGCAACTAATGAAAAACTGTTTTTT.

In its sample, this clonotype was seen many times. This chain's CDR3 is CASSQSRTSGGYEQYF. For the CDR3, the DNA is TGTGCCAGCAGCCAATCCCGGACTAGCGGGGGCTACGAGCAGTACTTC. This rearrangement joins TRBV7-9 to TRBJ2-7; 13 bases are a match to TRBD2. Per germline, CDR1 SEHNR and CDR2 FQNEAQ (reference sequence). This CDR3 region has 16 residues. Trimming removed 5 bases from V and 3 bases from J; junction bases left unmatched: 7.

This clonotype was detected many times. The chain couples TRBV12-3 or TRBV12-4 to TRBJ2-7, with 8 positions matching TRBD1. V lost 4 bases, J lost 2 bases, and 7 bases stayed unmatched. CDR3 length: 15 residues. In nucleotides, the CDR3 is TGTGCCAGCAGTTCCCTTGGGACAGGTACCTACGAGCAGTACTTC. It specifies CASSSLGTGTYEQYF.

This clonotype was seen at least ten times. This chain uses TRBV7-2 with TRBJ1-6, with no clear D. The V end was cut by 0 bases, the J end by 0 bases, with 6 bases between. From germline, CDR1 is SGHTA and CDR2 FQGNSA. This CDR3 is built from 16 residues. The CDR3 spells CASSLALNSYNSPLHF. CDR3 DNA sequence: TGTGCCAGCAGCTTAGCTCTTAACTCCTATAATTCACCCCTCCACTTT.

This clonotype was recorded at least ten times. The J gene is TRBJ2-3, the V gene TRBV6-2 or TRBV6-3; TRBD2 aligns across 12 bases. The germline V gene has CDR1 MNHEY and CDR2 SVGEGT. The CDR3 runs to 16 residues. After removal of 4 bases from V and 5 bases from J, the junction contained 7 bases not matched to a gene. CDR3 DNA sequence: TGTGCCAGCAGTTCCGGACTAGCGGGGACCAGAGATACGCAGTATTTT. This encodes CASSSGLAGTRDTQYF.

This clonotype has at least ten counts. The V and J genes are TRBV19 and TRBJ1-1; TRBD1 agrees at 8 bases. Germline CDR1 is LNHDA and CDR2 is SQIVND (reference sequence). CDR3 length: 14 residues. Trimming at V came to 10 bases and at J to 4 bases, leaving 11 bases not matched to a gene. The CDR3 region is CATERQGLGTEAFF. CDR3 bases: TGTGCCACCGAACGACAGGGGCTAGGCACTGAAGCTTTCTTT.

Many counts were recorded for this clonotype. The chain carries TRBV28 and TRBJ2-7; 8 nucleotides match TRBD1. CDR1 MDHEN and CDR2 SYDVKM come from the germline V gene. J was trimmed by 3 bases and V by 5 bases; bases with no gene match: 0. The CDR3 has 12 residues. CDR3 loop: CASSDRGYEQYF. DNA of the CDR3: TGTGCCAGCAGTGACAGGGGCTACGAGCAGTACTTC.

This clonotype showed up many times. This chain joins TRBV7-2 and TRBJ2-1; D call uncertain. The CDR3 has 12 amino acids. The germline V gene encodes CDR1 SGHTA and CDR2 FQGNSA. V was shortened by 5 bases and J by 9 bases, with 11 bases between the two germline ends. The CDR3 protein is CASSQRLIEQFF. As DNA, the CDR3 is TGTGCCAGCAGCCAACGGTTAATTGAGCAGTTCTTC.

This clonotype was counted at least ten times. V usage is TRBV28 and J usage is TRBJ1-3; D is undetermined. Trimming removed 6 bases from V and 0 bases from J, with 9 bases in between. The germline V gene has CDR1 MDHEN and CDR2 SYDVKM. The CDR3 runs to 14 residues. For the CDR3, the DNA is TGTGCCAGCAGGGAGAGTTACTCTGGAAACACCATATATTTT. Protein product: CASRESYSGNTIYF. Full variable domain (outside the CDR3, taken from reference TRBV28 and TRBJ1-3): DVKVTQSSRYLVKRTGEKVFLECVQDMDHENMFWYRQDPGLGLRLIYFSYDVKMKEKGDIPEGYSVSREKKERFSLILESASTNQTSMYLCASRESYSGNTIYFGEGSWLTVV.

This clonotype was detected ten times or more. The chain combines TRBV25-1 with TRBJ1-1; D unclear. The CDR3 covers 15 residues. Germline V gene sequence: CDR1 MGHDK, CDR2 SYGVNS. The V end was cut by 1 base, the J end by 2 bases, with 11 bases between. The CDR3 is CASSELAGENTEAFF. The CDR3 coding sequence is TGTGCCAGCAGTGAATTGGCAGGAGAAAACACTGAAGCTTTCTTT.

This clonotype came up many times. The chain employs TRBV7-2 and TRBJ2-7; 7 bases are a match to TRBD1. Trimming removed 3 bases from V and 1 base from J; junction bases left unmatched: 21. The germline CDR1 and CDR2 sequences are SGHTA and FQGNSA. This CDR3 spans 20 amino acids. This chain's CDR3 is CASSFSGLQGPTRRSYEQYF. CDR3 sequence (DNA): TGTGCCAGCAGCTTTTCCGGCCTACAGGGGCCTACGAGGAGGTCCTACGAGCAGTACTTC. Complete variable domain (other parts from reference TRBV7-2 and TRBJ2-7): GAGVSQSPSNKVTEKGKDVELRCDPISGHTALYWYRQSLGQGLEFLIYFQGNSAPDKSGLPSDRFSAERTGGSVSTLTIQRTQQEDSAVYLCASSFSGLQGPTRRSYEQYFGPGTRLTVT.